The clone carrying this T cell receptor beta chain came up once. Its matching antigen is unknown. This entry is derived from a study of cytomegalovirus exposure and HLA in healthy donors. Study-level findings and limits: Researchers catalogued approximately 170 TCR beta chains as cytomegalovirus-associated. According to a subsequent analysis, TCR clusters identified in the first cohort showed a tendency to co-occur across the approximately 120 validation repertoires. Rare TCR sequences dominated, though some public TCRs recurred in many donors.

Trimming shortened V by 8 bases and J by 0 bases, and 14 bases separated the two germline ends. CDR3 size: 15 residues. In germline, CDR1 is SGHTA, CDR2 FQGNSA. Measured with immunoSEQ multiplex PCR; TCRdb has only the in-frame clones, and not every one. The sample includes some 70,000 clones, approximately 80% seen only once; the top ten take 2.5% to 3.5%. Sequences were obtained from PBMCs. The receptor was isolated from a man between 25 and 39 years old in good health and CMV-seronegative. The chain carries TRBV7-2 and TRBJ2-1, with a weak D call TRBD2 (6 bases). Here the CDR3 reads CASSFAGSSYNEQFF. Here the CDR3 DNA reads TGTGCCAGCTCTTTCGCGGGGAGCTCCTACAATGAGCAGTTCTTC.